This T cell receptor (beta chain) was sequenced for a study of post-analysis software for immune sequencing data. Study results and limitations: In patients, about 5 TRBV segments were more frequent than in controls, with TRBV5-6, TRBV5-1 and TRBV20-1 among them.

Of note for this clonotype: The antigen remains undetermined. Relative to the germline gene, one junction end is altered; a read error may explain this.

Tagging with unique molecular identifiers was a feature of the TCR beta cDNA libraries. TCRdb processed the PCR reads anew with MiXCR; each CDR3 protein has one entry. This table has some 500,000 distinct CDR3 sequences, roughly 45% appearing once. The germline V gene encodes CDR1 SEHNR and CDR2 FQNEAQ (reference sequence). This CDR3 spans 15 amino acids. The chain recombines TRBV7-9 with TRBJ2-1, with 13 bases lining up with TRBD2. Specimen: blood. The source is a girl aged 10 to 17 with multiple sclerosis. CDR3: CAGSRRGLAGDEQFF. In nucleotides, the CDR3 is TGTGCCGGCAGCCGACGAGGACTAGCGGGAGACGAGCAGTTCTTC.